This T cell receptor beta chain was identified in a study of blood T cells in healthy people across ages. Using a J-beta primer mix together with a sample-barcoded 5' primer, a second PCR was run for 7 to 11 cycles. TCRdb ran MiXCR on the 5' RACE reads and lists one entry per CDR3 protein. The profile shows around 690,000 distinct CDR3 sequences, around 54% of them singletons. The origin of this receptor is a man aged 60 to 75 in good health. The sequencing sample was made of blood.

CDR3 amino acids: CASSNRGAQQETQYF. CDR3 bases: TGCGCCAGCAGCAACAGGGGAGCTCAACAAGAGACCCAGTACTTC. The chain couples TRBV5-1 to TRBJ2-5, with 7 bases identical to TRBD1. CDR3 length equals 15 residues. The germline V gene has CDR1 SGHRS and CDR2 YFSETQ. V shed 4 bases and J 2 bases; nucleotides not matched to a gene: 8.